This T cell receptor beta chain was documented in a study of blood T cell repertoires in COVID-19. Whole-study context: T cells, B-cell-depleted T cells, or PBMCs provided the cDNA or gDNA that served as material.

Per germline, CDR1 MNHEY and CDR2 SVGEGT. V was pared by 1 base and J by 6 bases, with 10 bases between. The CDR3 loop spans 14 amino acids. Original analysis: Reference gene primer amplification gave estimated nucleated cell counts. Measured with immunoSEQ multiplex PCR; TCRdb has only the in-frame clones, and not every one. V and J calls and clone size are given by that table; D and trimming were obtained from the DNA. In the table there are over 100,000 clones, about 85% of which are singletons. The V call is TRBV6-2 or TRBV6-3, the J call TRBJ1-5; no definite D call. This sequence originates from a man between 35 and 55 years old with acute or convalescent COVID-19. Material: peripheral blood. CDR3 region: CASSYWAVSQPQHF. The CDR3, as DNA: TGTGCCAGCAGTTACTGGGCAGTCAGTCAGCCCCAGCATTTT.